The 32 T cell receptor beta chains in this list originate from one sample, sequenced in a study of T cells expressing NK-cell markers. TCRdb re-called the 5' RACE reads; one entry per CDR3 protein, DNA not given. The sample holds about 260,000 distinct CDR3 sequences. What was sequenced was blood T cells: a sorted CD56 or NKG2C T cell subset, CD4+ or CD8+ T cells, or bulk PBMC T cells (not recorded which). Source of these receptors: a woman aged 18 to 69 in good health.

CDR3 in amino acids: CASSFRAAYGYTF. The chain is built from TRBV7-2 and TRBJ1-2. This CDR3 contains 13 residues. Germline CDR1 and CDR2: SGHTA and FQGNSA.

This rearrangement joins TRBV20-1 to TRBJ1-2. This CDR3 is 12 amino acids long. Germline loops: CDR1 DFQATT, CDR2 SNEGSKA (reference sequence). CDR3 loop: CSASPANYGYTF.

The V call is TRBV4-3, the J call TRBJ2-5; the TCRdb call, TRBD1, lacks DNA for checking. This CDR3 comprises 15 residues. Per the germline V gene, CDR1 is LGHNA and CDR2 is YSLEER. Here the CDR3 reads CASSQDQGKRETQYF.

This chain links TRBV29-1 with TRBJ1-2. Germline V gene data show CDR1 as SQVTM and CDR2 as ANQGSEA. The CDR3 covers 15 residues. The CDR3 is CSAQKGSTTTYGYTF.

V usage is TRBV12-3 or TRBV12-4 and J usage is TRBJ2-5; TCRdb selects TRBD1, and the lack of DNA leaves this call unchecked. CDR3 length equals 17 residues. The CDR3 here is CASSNRQGVKGEQTQYF.

The chain has TRBV29-1 and TRBJ2-5; TCRdb gives TRBD2 as the D gene, but with no DNA this cannot be confirmed. The germline gives CDR1 SQVTM, CDR2 ANQGSEA. This CDR3 is 14 amino acids long. CDR3 sequence: CSVDLAGDLETQYF.

V and J are TRBV5-1 and TRBJ1-1; TCRdb outputs TRBD1, but without DNA this stays unchecked. This CDR3 is 11 amino acids long. Looked up from germline, CDR1 is SGHRS and CDR2 is YFSETQ. The CDR3 protein is CASSTRDEAFF.

The chain carries TRBV4-3 and TRBJ1-2; TCRdb proposes TRBD1, but this gene call is untestable without DNA. This CDR3 region has 15 residues. CDR1 LGHNA and CDR2 YSLEER come from the germline V gene. The CDR3 loop is CASSQPGPFTGGYTF.

The chain links TRBV20-1 to TRBJ2-5; the TCRdb D gene call, TRBD2, has no DNA to confirm it. The CDR3 is made up of 16 amino acids. The germline V gene encodes CDR1 DFQATT and CDR2 SNEGSKA (reference sequence). This CDR3 is CSARPVTEGLPETQYF.

The J gene is TRBJ1-6, the V gene TRBV28. Per germline, CDR1 MDHEN and CDR2 SYDVKM. This CDR3 spans 16 amino acids. CDR3 protein: CASSSSRKGWNSPLHF.

This chain uses TRBV7-2 with TRBJ2-1; with no DNA, the TCRdb D assignment of TRBD1 cannot be verified. Germline V gene sequence: CDR1 SGHTA, CDR2 FQGNSA. The CDR3 runs to 12 residues. The CDR3: CASRSLGAEQFF. The full variable domain, in which reference TRBV7-2 and TRBJ2-1 provide the parts outside the CDR3, is GAGVSQSPSNKVTEKGKDVELRCDPISGHTALYWYRQSLGQGLEFLIYFQGNSAPDKSGLPSDRFSAERTGGSVSTLTIQRTQQEDSAVYLCASRSLGAEQFFGPGTRLTVL.

V gene TRBV11-2 combines with J gene TRBJ2-3; the D call from TCRdb, TRBD2, cannot be confirmed without DNA. CDR1 and CDR2 from the germline V gene are SGHAT and FQNNGV. The CDR3 extends over 14 amino acids. The CDR3 loop is CASSRRGVGDTQYF.

The chain employs TRBV4-1 and TRBJ2-5. CDR3 length: 14 amino acids. Germline CDR1 reads MGHRA; CDR2 reads YSYEKL. CDR3 sequence: CASSQGPLSETQYF.

V is TRBV5-6 and J is TRBJ2-6. The CDR3 spans 15 residues. Germline V gives CDR1 SGHDT, CDR2 YYEEEE. CDR3 in amino acids: CASSLASSGANVLTF.

The CDR3 sequence is CASSSIAGGPSSYNEQFF. The J gene is TRBJ2-1, the V gene TRBV5-1; with no DNA, the TCRdb D assignment of TRBD2 cannot be verified. The CDR3 covers 18 residues. CDR1 SGHRS and CDR2 YFSETQ come from the germline V gene. Looking up the rest from reference TRBV5-1 and TRBJ2-1 gives the full variable domain: KAGVTQTPRYLIKTRGQQVTLSCSPISGHRSVSWYQQTPGQGLQFLFEYFSETQRNKGNFPGRFSGRQFSNSRSEMNVSTLELGDSALYLCASSSIAGGPSSYNEQFFGPGTRLTVL.

The rearrangement uses TRBV18 and TRBJ1-1. The germline CDR1 and CDR2 sequences are KGHSH and LQKENI. The CDR3 extends over 13 amino acids. The CDR3 sequence is CASSPAQNTEAFF.

The chain is built from TRBV20-1 and TRBJ2-2. Germline CDR1 and CDR2: DFQATT and SNEGSKA (reference sequence). The CDR3 runs to 14 residues. CDR3 loop: CSAKVHRLTGELFF.

The CDR3 loop reads CSVADGTNHFSGANVLTF. The J gene is TRBJ2-6, the V gene TRBV29-1; TCRdb gives TRBD1 as the D gene, but with no DNA this cannot be confirmed. Looked up from germline, CDR1 is SQVTM and CDR2 is ANQGSEA. CDR3 size: 18 residues.

The CDR3 spells CASTTGGGLGEGEQFF. The chain combines TRBV12-3 or TRBV12-4 with TRBJ2-1; no DNA is available, so the TRBD2 call from TCRdb remains unchecked. The CDR3 sequence is 16 residues long.

The J gene is TRBJ2-2, the V gene TRBV9; the D gene TCRdb calls, TRBD1, cannot be checked with no DNA. The CDR3 is 15 residues long. CDR1 and CDR2 from the germline V gene are SGDLS and YYNGEE. The CDR3 loop reads CASSVAGQNTGELFF.

The V call is TRBV20-1, the J call TRBJ2-3; lacking DNA, the TRBD1 call made by TCRdb goes unchecked. The CDR3 spans 14 residues. Germline V gives CDR1 DFQATT, CDR2 SNEGSKA (reference sequence). The CDR3 loop reads CSARGTPSWDTQYF.

The chain carries TRBV6-5 and TRBJ2-3; the D gene TCRdb calls, TRBD1, cannot be checked with no DNA. Germline V CDR1 and CDR2: MNHEY, SVGAGI. The CDR3 loop spans 12 amino acids. CDR3 region: CASSSTSPPQYF.

The rearrangement uses TRBV12-3 or TRBV12-4 and TRBJ2-1. This CDR3 comprises 13 residues. CDR3 sequence reads: CASSYWTDNEQFF.

The gene calls are TRBV7-2 and TRBJ1-2. CDR1 is SGHTA, CDR2 FQGNSA, per germline. The CDR3 runs to 14 residues. CDR3: CASSPDGSNYGYTF.

The chain couples TRBV7-3 to TRBJ2-7; absent DNA, TCRdb's TRBD1 call cannot be checked. Germline lookup yields CDR1 SGHTA and CDR2 FQGTGA. The CDR3 contains 15 residues. CDR3 region: CASSSRQASTYEQYF.

The V and J genes are TRBV18 and TRBJ2-7; the D call from TCRdb, TRBD2, cannot be confirmed without DNA. The V gene's germline CDR1 is KGHSH and CDR2 LQKENI. The CDR3 spans 14 residues. Here the CDR3 reads CASSPPGRLYEQYF. The full variable domain, in which reference TRBV18 and TRBJ2-7 provide the parts outside the CDR3, is NAGVMQNPRHLVRRRGQEARLRCSPMKGHSHVYWYRQLPEEGLKFMVYLQKENIIDESGMPKERFSAEFPKEGPSILRIQQVVRGDSAAYFCASSPPGRLYEQYFGPGTRLTVT.

This chain joins TRBV20-1 and TRBJ2-3; TCRdb picks TRBD1, but there is no DNA to check that call. The CDR3 runs to 11 residues. Germline CDR1 and CDR2: DFQATT and SNEGSKA (reference sequence). The CDR3 loop reads CSGQSADTQYF.

The chain joins TRBV19 to TRBJ1-2. The CDR3 consists of 12 residues. Germline V gene lookup returns CDR1 LNHDA and CDR2 SQIVND (reference sequence). The chain's CDR3 is CASSNLNYGYTF.

The CDR3 spells CASSLEDRVGEKLFF. The chain uses TRBV7-6 and TRBJ1-4; lacking DNA, the TRBD1 call made by TCRdb goes unchecked. CDR1 is SGHVS, CDR2 FNYEAQ, per germline. The CDR3 is made up of 15 amino acids.

The chain links TRBV12-3 or TRBV12-4 to TRBJ2-1. The CDR3 length is 14 residues. This CDR3 is CASSDSNSYNEQFF.

This sequence joins TRBV4-3 and TRBJ2-7; TCRdb designates TRBD1, a call that cannot be tested without DNA. The germline CDR1 and CDR2 sequences are LGHNA and YSLEER. The CDR3 runs 16 residues. Here the CDR3 reads CASSQVSGTGGDEQYF.

The rearrangement links TRBV12-3 or TRBV12-4 to TRBJ2-3; lacking DNA, the TRBD2 call made by TCRdb goes unchecked. The CDR3 consists of 13 residues. The CDR3 is CASTALSTDTQYF.